This TCR beta chain is from a study of T cells expressing NK-cell markers (dated by TCRdb to about 2020). Background on the whole study: About 8 donors provided sorted CD3+CD56+NKG2C+, CD3+CD56+NKG2C- and CD3+CD56-NKG2C+ T-cell subsets, whose TCR beta-chain repertoires were profiled. Among the eight sequenced donors, seven were HCMV-seropositive and one was HCMV-seronegative. The study sequenced eight donors, all healthy volunteers chosen at random: three men and five women. Sequencing of the libraries produced 2 x 150 bp reads on Illumina HiSeq 2000/2500, MiSeq or NextSeq.

To determine HCMV serostatus, a commercial ELISA kit was used to detect HCMV-specific IgG in serum. Peripheral blood mononuclear cells were isolated from blood by Ficoll density gradient centrifugation. Overall study results and their limits: In six donors, the dominant CD3+CD56+NKG2C+ clonotypes ranked among the top 10 CD8+ clonotypes, making up 1.0-7.0% of CD8+ T cells. Whether the expanded NKG2C-expressing T cell clones were specific for HCMV antigens remained unclear. Those dominant clonotypes were again the most abundant among CD3+CD56-NKG2C+ cells in four donors, at about 28.3-60.1%.

These reads were obtained on an Illumina HiSeq 2000. TCR beta cDNA libraries were prepared using 5'RACE template switching, which introduced a universal primer site and unique molecular identifiers. Priming for cDNA synthesis came from the TCR beta constant segment, and two successive PCR amplification steps followed. The published analysis was carried out like this. MIGEC was used to demultiplex reads and group reads by UMI, and MiTCR was used to assemble and quantify clonotypes. Only TCR cDNA sequences supported by at least two reads were kept to exclude erroneous sequences. The tcR package was used for downstream repertoire analysis, and clonotypes were matched between fractions using CDR3 nucleotide sequence together with V segment. VDJmatch was used to annotate antigen specificity against VDJdb, with one amino acid substitution in CDR3 permitted. Reprocessed by TCRdb, the reads give a single entry per CDR3 protein sequence, without DNA. Clone size and V and J calls follow TCRdb, not the original study. The table for this sample lists 5,100 or so distinct CDR3 sequences. The ten largest clones represent 13% to 15% of the sample.

CDR1 and CDR2 were assigned from the germline V gene (reference sequence) as MNHEY and SMNVEV. Spanning cysteine to phenylalanine, the CDR3 consists of 14 amino acids. No DNA accompanies this entry. Note on this clonotype: No antigen is known for it.

The chain couples TRBV27 to TRBJ1-2; TCRdb returns TRBD1, unconfirmable since there is no DNA. The source is a man aged 18 to 29 in good health. Donor details come from another sample of the same person, matched by shared clones. Sequencing was done on a sample of blood T cells: a sorted CD56 or NKG2C T cell subset, CD4+ or CD8+ T cells, or bulk PBMC T cells (not recorded which). The CDR3 amino acid sequence is: CASSLLGDRYGYTF.